The TCR beta chain under discussion was sequenced for a study of T-cell reconstitution after alpha-beta-depleted transplantation in children. This clonotype has at least ten counts. Preparation of the TCRbeta library was carried out with unique molecular identifiers. MiXCR was run by TCRdb on the PCR reads, yielding one entry per CDR3 protein. The sample has 250,000 to 300,000 distinct CDR3 sequences; 9.5% to 13% are singletons. Germline V gene data show CDR1 as MNHEY and CDR2 as SMNVEV (reference sequence). V was clipped by 6 bases and J by 4 bases; unmatched bases: 9. CDR3 length: 15 residues. The sample was PBMCs, taken before TCRalphabeta/CD19-depleted stem cell transplant. The TCR originated in a boy younger than two with acute myeloid leukemia, due to receive a stem cell transplant. This chain joins TRBV27 and TRBJ2-7, with 10 bases identical to TRBD2. This CDR3 is CASRSIPSGGYEQYF. CDR3 in DNA: TGTGCCAGCAGGTCTATTCCTAGCGGGGGTTACGAGCAGTACTTC.